The rows below give T cell receptor beta chains drawn from one sample of a study of tumor and adjacent non-tumor tissue in lung cancer. TCRdb fed the multiplex PCR reads into MiXCR, producing one record per CDR3 protein. The sample yields some 78,000 distinct CDR3 sequences, 65% to 90% seen once. Input material: lung tumor tissue. All receptors derive from a woman between 45 and 65 years old with non-small cell lung cancer. The CDR3 runs from the conserved cysteine through the conserved F or W. D genes are given only for firm matches. Expanded clones get a size class; other rows say once, few or many, or leave the size out.

19	TRBV6-2/TRBV6-3	TRBJ2-3	NA	TRBD2	TGTGCAAGCAGACTCTCTCCCTCTATTAGCGGGAGAGTCACAGATACGCCGTATTTT	CASRLSPSISGRVTDTPYF
16	TRBV4-3	TRBJ2-2	NA	NA	TGCACCAGCAGCCAAGAACGAAGTGTATGCACCGGGGAGCTGTTATTT	CTSSQERSVCTGELLF
15	TRBV20-1	TRBJ2-6	NA	NA	TGCAGTGCTGGCCCCAGGGGCTCTGGGCCCAACGTCCTGACTTTC	CSAGPRGSGPNVLTF
14	TRBV10-2	TRBJ2-7	NA	NA	TGCGCCAGCAGTGAGTCAGGGGCGGTTTACCAGCAGTACTTC	CASSESGAVYQQYF
15	TRBV12-3/TRBV12-4	TRBJ1-1	NA	NA	TGTGTCAGCACCCTGGGGGGGGGTCTGAACACTAAAGCTTTATTT	CVSTLGGGLNTKALF
21	TRBV20-1	TRBJ2-3	once	TRBD2	TGCAGTGCTAGACAACCCTGGCCCGGGACTAGCGGGAGGTGGGACACAGATACGCAGTATTTT	CSARQPWPGTSGRWDTDTQYF
12	TRBV11-2	TRBJ2-1	NA	NA	TGTGCTAGCAGCTTAGGGGACAATGAGCAGTTATTT	CASSLGDNEQLF
13	TRBV12-3/TRBV12-4	TRBJ1-1	NA	NA	TGTGCCAGCAGTTTAACTGAGAACACTGGAGCTTTCTTT	CASSLTENTGAFF
16	TRBV11-3	TRBJ2-1	NA	TRBD2	TGTGCCAGCAACCCCGGACTAGCGGGAGGAGTTCTTGAGCAATTCTTC	CASNPGLAGGVLEQFF
13	TRBV12-3/TRBV12-4	TRBJ2-1	many	NA	TGTGCCAGCAGTTTATCGGGTTTCAATGAGCAGTTCTTC	CASSLSGFNEQFF
14	TRBV11-2	TRBJ2-2	NA	NA	TGTGCCAGTAACATAAACTGGGACACCGGGGAGCTGTTTTTT	CASNINWDTGELFF
13	TRBV10-3	TRBJ2-5	few	NA	TGTGCCATCAGCGGGGCAGGTCGTGGTACCCAGTACTTC	CAISGAGRGTQYF
13	TRBV20-1	TRBJ2-7	NA	TRBD1	TGCAGAGCTGCAATGACAGGGACCTACGATCAGTACTTC	CRAAMTGTYDQYF
21	TRBV20-1	TRBJ2-3	NA	TRBD2	TGCAGTGCTGGACAACCCTGGTCCGGAGCTAGCGGGAGGTGGGGCACAGATACGCAGTATTTT	CSAGQPWSGASGRWGTDTQYF
15	TRBV6-1	TRBJ2-2	NA	TRBD2	TGTGCCAGCATCCTAGCGGTAGTGGGCACCGGGGAGCTGTTTTTT	CASILAVVGTGELFF
14	TRBV6-5	TRBJ1-1	NA	NA	TGTGCCAGCAGCAGACACGAAATTAACACTGAAGCTTTCTTT	CASSRHEINTEAFF
13	TRBV6-1	TRBJ2-7	NA	NA	TGTGCCAACAGTGAGGGCAGAAACTACGACCAGTACTTC	CANSEGRNYDQYF